This TCR beta chain derives from a study of cytomegalovirus exposure and HLA in healthy donors. Overall study results and limits: A few chains tied to CMV proved CMV antigen-specific in vitro.

CDR3 length: 13 amino acids. CDR1 is MGHDK, CDR2 SYGVNS, per germline. V shed 8 bases and J shed 9 bases, with 19 bases lying between them. On this clone itself: Its antigen is still unknown.

Using immunoSEQ multiplex PCR, the repertoire was profiled, and TCRdb retains in-frame clones only, with some absent. Altogether 65,000 to 75,000 clones are present, 96% being singletons, with the ten largest covering over 3.5%. V is TRBV25-1 and J is TRBJ1-1; D may be TRBD1 (6 bases). This sequence was found in a woman younger than 35 in good health and CMV-seropositive. Sequences were obtained from PBMCs. DNA of the CDR3: TGTGCCAGCGGACCTGGGGGGGCAAGCCAAGCTTTCTTT. Its protein product is CASGPGGASQAFF.